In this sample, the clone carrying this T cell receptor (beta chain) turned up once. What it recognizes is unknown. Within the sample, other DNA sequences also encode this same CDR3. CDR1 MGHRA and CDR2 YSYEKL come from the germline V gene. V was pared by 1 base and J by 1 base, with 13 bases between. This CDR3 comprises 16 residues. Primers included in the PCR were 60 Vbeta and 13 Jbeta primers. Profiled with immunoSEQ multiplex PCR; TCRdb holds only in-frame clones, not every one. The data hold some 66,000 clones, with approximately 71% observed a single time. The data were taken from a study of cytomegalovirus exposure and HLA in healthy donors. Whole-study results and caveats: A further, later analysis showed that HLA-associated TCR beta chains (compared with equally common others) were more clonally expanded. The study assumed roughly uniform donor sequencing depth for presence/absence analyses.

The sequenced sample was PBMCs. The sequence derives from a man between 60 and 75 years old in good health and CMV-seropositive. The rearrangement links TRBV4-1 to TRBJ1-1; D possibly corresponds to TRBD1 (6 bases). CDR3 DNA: TGCGCCAGCAGCCAAGTTTTGGCCAGGGGGAACACTGAAGCTTTCTTT. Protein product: CASSQVLARGNTEAFF.